This T cell receptor (beta chain) originates from a study of response to subunit inactivated influenza vaccine. Regarding the study as a whole: Authors suggested seasonal influenza vaccinations each recruit few new T cells.

From the RT-PCR reads, TCRdb called clonotypes with MiXCR, one entry per CDR3 protein. The table has around 300,000 distinct CDR3 sequences, around 20% seen once. This clonotype was seen many times. Its specificity is not known. Germline-derived CDR1 and CDR2 are MNHNS and SASEGT. V was shortened by 7 bases and J by 4 bases, with 17 bases between the two germline ends. This CDR3 has 15 residues. V gene TRBV6-1 combines with J gene TRBJ1-3; D may be TRBD1 (6 bases). Sample: PBMCs from blood, taken around 22 months after vaccination. The clonotype originates from a man aged 50-75 years who received an inactivated influenza vaccine. The CDR3 loop is CASNTPRDKGNTIYF. The CDR3 coding sequence is TGTGCCAGCAATACACCCCGGGACAAAGGAAACACCATATATTTT.